The 5 T cell receptor beta chains listed next were all sequenced from one sample in a study of blood T cell repertoires in COVID-19. TCRdb keeps only in-frame clones here, not all; method: immunoSEQ multiplex PCR. The top ten hold 10% of the sample, which has about 370,000 clones, approximately 87% seen once. Sequenced sample: peripheral blood. The receptors shown here come from a woman under 40 with COVID-19, enrolled during active disease.

This clone appeared a single time. V gene TRBV28 combines with J gene TRBJ1-5, with a possible D match to TRBD1 (5 bases). This CDR3 comprises 14 residues. Trimming left V 7 bases short and J 3 bases short, with 13 bases between. The germline CDR1 and CDR2 sequences are MDHEN and SYDVKM. CDR3: CASIVQGYNQPQHF. The CDR3 DNA is TGTGCCAGCATCGTCCAGGGTTACAATCAGCCCCAGCATTTT. The whole variable domain, remainder taken from reference TRBV28 and TRBJ1-5, is DVKVTQSSRYLVKRTGEKVFLECVQDMDHENMFWYRQDPGLGLRLIYFSYDVKMKEKGDIPEGYSVSREKKERFSLILESASTNQTSMYLCASIVQGYNQPQHFGDGTRLSIL.

This clone was detected a few times. The chain links TRBV14 to TRBJ1-4; tentatively, D is TRBD1 (6 bases). The CDR3 totals 14 residues. V was shortened by 5 bases and J by 7 bases, with 14 bases between the two germline ends. Germline loops: CDR1 SGHDN, CDR2 FVKESK. CDR3 sequence (DNA): TGTGCCAGCAGCGGTACAGGGTTGGCTGAAAAACTGTTTTTT. It codes for CASSGTGLAEKLFF.

The chain employs TRBV5-6 and TRBJ2-7; 8 bases agree with TRBD1. Trimming cost V 3 bases and J 5 bases; bases outside gene matches: 13. CDR1 is SGHDT, CDR2 YYEEEE, per germline. The CDR3 contains 16 residues. The CDR3 loop reads CASSSLPGRGQDEQYF. CDR3 DNA: TGTGCCAGCAGCTCCCTTCCGGGCAGGGGGCAGGACGAGCAGTACTTC.

The genes are TRBV28 and TRBJ2-7; the match to TRBD2 covers 11 bases. Per germline, CDR1 MDHEN and CDR2 SYDVKM. V lost 8 bases and J lost 5; bases outside the gene matches: 8. This CDR3 has 14 residues. CDR3: CASSETSGTNEQYF. DNA of the CDR3: TGTGCCAGCTCCGAGACTAGCGGGACCAACGAGCAGTACTTC.

This sequence joins TRBV2 and TRBJ2-5; no clear D gene. Per germline, CDR1 SNHLY and CDR2 FYNNEI. The CDR3 has 15 amino acids. The V and J ends lost 2 bases and 2 bases respectively, with 12 bases between them. The CDR3 loop is CASSEPRVYQETQYF. Here the CDR3 DNA reads TGTGCCAGCAGTGAACCACGGGTATATCAAGAGACCCAGTACTTC.